The next 10 T cell receptor beta chains were all read from a single sample in a study of early stage breast cancer tumors. Produced via immunoSEQ multiplex PCR; TCRdb's table is partial and in-frame only. The sample has 35,000 to 45,000 clones, roughly 70% seen once; the top ten hold 6.5% to 8%. Input material: blood. These receptors were taken from a person between 60 and 70 years old with breast cancer.

The chain links TRBV6-4 to TRBJ2-7; D not certain. V shed 4 bases and J shed 3 bases, with 10 bases lying between them. Germline CDR1 MRHNA, CDR2 SNTAGT. The CDR3 extends over 13 amino acids. The CDR3 region has the DNA TGTGCCAGCAGTGGAGAGAAATACTACGAGCAGTACTTC. This gives the protein CASSGEKYYEQYF.

The chain employs TRBV18 and TRBJ1-2, with 10 positions matching TRBD1. The CDR3 consists of 16 residues. V lost 3 bases to trimming and J lost 4 bases; unmatched junction nucleotides: 8. Germline-derived CDR1 and CDR2 are KGHSH and LQKENI. The CDR3 here is CASSPGTGTGAYGYTF. CDR3 bases: TGTGCCAGCTCACCGGGGACCGGGACAGGGGCCTATGGCTACACCTTC.

The chain uses TRBV19 and TRBJ2-1, with a tentative D call TRBD2 (6 bases). V was pared by 1 base and J by 0 bases, with 7 bases between. The CDR3 is 15 residues long. Germline V gives CDR1 LNHDA, CDR2 SQIVND (reference sequence). CDR3 coding DNA: TGTGCCAGTAGTATAGTGACTAGCTCCTACAATGAGCAGTTCTTC. Translating it yields CASSIVTSSYNEQFF. Full variable domain (outside the CDR3, taken from reference TRBV19 and TRBJ2-1): DGGITQSPKYLFRKEGQNVTLSCEQNLNHDAMYWYRQDPGQGLRLIYYSQIVNDFQKGDIAEGYSVSREKKESFPLTVTSAQKNPTAFYLCASSIVTSSYNEQFFGPGTRLTVL.

The chain uses TRBV7-8 and TRBJ1-6; D call uncertain. Between the trimmed V and J ends, which lost 4 bases and 10 bases, there was a span of 8 bases. The CDR3 length is 12 residues. Germline loops: CDR1 SGHVS, CDR2 FQNEAQ. Here the CDR3 reads CASSYMNSPLHF. The CDR3 DNA follows: TGTGCCAGCAGCTATATGAACTCACCCCTCCACTTT.

The chain carries TRBV28 and TRBJ1-2; TRBD1 agrees at 12 bases. The CDR3 covers 14 residues. Germline V CDR1 and CDR2: MDHEN, SYDVKM. Trimming removed 6 bases from V and 8 bases from J; junction bases left unmatched: 7. CDR3 loop: CASSRGQGAWGYTF. Here the CDR3 DNA reads TGTGCCAGCAGCCGGGGACAGGGGGCTTGGGGCTACACCTTC.

This clone was seen a few times. This chain uses TRBV18 with TRBJ2-2; the D gene is possibly TRBD1 (6 bases). CDR1 is KGHSH and CDR2 is LQKENI in the germline V gene. The germline V and J ends were trimmed by 0 bases and 5 bases, with 13 bases remaining between them. CDR3 length: 16 amino acids. The CDR3 region has the DNA TGTGCCAGCTCACCACCAACAGGGATGCGAACCGGGGAGCTGTTTTTT. This encodes CASSPPTGMRTGELFF.

The gene calls are TRBV9 and TRBJ2-3; D gene ambiguous. The germline V gene has CDR1 SGDLS and CDR2 YYNGEE. The CDR3 is made up of 14 amino acids. V gave up 5 bases and J gave up 0 bases, with 10 bases separating them. The CDR3 spells CASRKTDSTDTQYF. CDR3 nucleotide sequence: TGTGCCAGCAGGAAGACGGATAGCACAGATACGCAGTATTTT.

CDR3 region: CASSMSVSYEQYF. The CDR3 coding sequence is TGTGCCAGTAGTATGTCCGTCTCCTACGAGCAGTACTTC. The J gene is TRBJ2-7, the V gene TRBV19; D not certain. V lost 3 bases, J lost 0 bases, and 6 bases lay in between. The CDR3 runs to 13 residues. Germline V gene data show CDR1 as LNHDA and CDR2 as SQIVND (reference sequence).

In this sample, this clone turned up a few times. The V call is TRBV7-9, the J call TRBJ1-2; no reliable D call. CDR3 length equals 13 residues. Germline CDR1 reads SEHNR; CDR2 reads FQNEAQ (reference sequence). The V and J ends lost 8 bases and 7 bases respectively, with 17 bases between them. The CDR3 loop reads CASGLGVLGGYTF. The CDR3 DNA follows: TGTGCCAGCGGGCTAGGTGTGTTGGGTGGCTACACCTTC.

This CDR3 is CASSPVPMGEQYF. CDR3 nucleotide sequence: TGTGCCAGCTCACCCGTCCCTATGGGGGAGCAGTACTTC. The chain joins TRBV18 to TRBJ2-7; D is uncertain. The V gene's germline CDR1 is KGHSH and CDR2 LQKENI. V lost 3 bases and J lost 7, with 13 bases in between. The CDR3 is 13 amino acids.